The rows below give T cell receptor beta chains drawn from one sample of a study of identical twins. TCRdb re-called the 5' RACE reads with MiXCR, one entry per CDR3 protein. This sample has about 290,000 distinct CDR3 sequences, with roughly 9% found just once. The same sample was also studied in work on yellow fever vaccine responses in identical twins.

The specimen sequenced was CD8+ T cells sorted from blood. These receptors were collected from a woman between 18 and 29 years old in good health. The CDR3 runs from the conserved cysteine through the conserved F or W. Each record gives: clone size, D gene, V gene, J gene, CDR3 DNA, CDR3 protein. D genes are given only for firm matches. Clone size appears in some rows only: once, few, many, or a class for an expanded clone.

many,TRBD2,TRBV5-1,TRBJ2-5,TGCGCCAGCAGCTTGGCCCAGATAGCGGGAGGCGAAGAGACCCAGTACTTC,CASSLAQIAGGEETQYF
many,TRBD1,TRBV29-1,TRBJ1-1,TGCAGCGTTCGCCCTGGACAGGGGAACACTGAAGCTTTCTTT,CSVRPGQGNTEAFF
.,.,TRBV20-1,TRBJ1-1,TGCAGTGCTAGAGATCCGGCAGACAACACTGAAGCTTTCTTT,CSARDPADNTEAFF
many,.,TRBV5-1,TRBJ2-7,TGCGCCAGCAGCCCCCGGGATCCCAAGGTCCACGAGCAGTACTTC,CASSPRDPKVHEQYF
.,TRBD1,TRBV27,TRBJ2-3,TGTGCCAGCAGTTTTATCCAGACAGGGTTTGGCACAGATACGCAGTATTTT,CASSFIQTGFGTDTQYF
few,.,TRBV12-3/TRBV12-4,TRBJ2-5,TGTGCCAGCAGTTTAATGGCAGGCCAAGAGACCCAGTACTTC,CASSLMAGQETQYF
few,.,TRBV7-9,TRBJ2-5,TGTGCCAGCAGCCAGATGGGGCAGGGCCACCAAGAGACCCAGTACTTC,CASSQMGQGHQETQYF
many,TRBD2,TRBV5-5,TRBJ2-1,TGTGCCAGCAGCTTGAACTCACTAGCGGGCAATGAGCAGTTCTTC,CASSLNSLAGNEQFF
many,.,TRBV3-1,TRBJ1-3,TGTGCCAGCAGGCTAGGACAGCTGACCCGATGCTCTGGAAACACCATATATTTT,CASRLGQLTRCSGNTIYF
.,TRBD2,TRBV9,TRBJ2-7,TGTGCCAGCAGCGTAGAAGCGGGAGATGCCTACGAGCAGTACTTC,CASSVEAGDAYEQYF
many,.,TRBV3-1,TRBJ2-1,TGTGCCAGCAGCCCTAGCTCGGACGTCTACAATGAGCAGTTCTTC,CASSPSSDVYNEQFF
.,TRBD2,TRBV29-1,TRBJ2-1,TGCAGCGTTGAAGATAGAGTAGCGGGAGGGCCCAATGAGCAGTTCTTC,CSVEDRVAGGPNEQFF
.,.,TRBV12-3/TRBV12-4,TRBJ2-7,TGTGCCAGCAGTTTTCTGGGGATCGACGAGCAGTACTTC,CASSFLGIDEQYF
few,.,TRBV28,TRBJ1-2,TGTGCCAGCAGTCCTAGGTTAATGAGTGGCTACACCTTC,CASSPRLMSGYTF
.,TRBD1,TRBV20-1,TRBJ2-3,TGCAGTGCTAGAGATCCAGGACAGGGGACAGATACGCAGTATTTT,CSARDPGQGTDTQYF
many,TRBD2,TRBV5-1,TRBJ2-7,TGCGCCAGCAGCTTGGTCCCTAGCGGGATCTACGAGCAGTACTTC,CASSLVPSGIYEQYF
few,.,TRBV5-1,TRBJ1-1,TGCGCCAGCAGCAGAGGGAACACTGAAGCTTTCTTT,CASSRGNTEAFF
.,TRBD2,TRBV5-6,TRBJ2-1,TGTGCCAGCAGCAACGGACTAGCGGGATCGATCTTC,CASSNGLAGSIF
.,.,TRBV12-3/TRBV12-4,TRBJ2-3,TGTGCCAGCAGCACACGGGGCACAGATACGCAGTATTTT,CASSTRGTDTQYF
few,TRBD1,TRBV29-1,TRBJ1-1,TGCAGCGTTGGCCGAGAGGGGACAGGCACTGAAGCTTTCTTT,CSVGREGTGTEAFF
.,TRBD2,TRBV20-1,TRBJ2-2,TGCAGTGCTAGAGATCGAGTGAGCGGGAGGGCCCCCGGGGAGCTGTTTTTT,CSARDRVSGRAPGELFF
few,.,TRBV2,TRBJ2-7,TGTGCCAGATCCGGGAGAAAGGGGTTCTACGAGCAGTACTTC,CARSGRKGFYEQYF
.,.,TRBV3-1,TRBJ2-5,TGTGCCAGCAGCCCCCCCGCGGAGGATTTCGTAGAGACCCAGTACTTC,CASSPPAEDFVETQYF
many,.,TRBV5-6,TRBJ2-1,TGTGCCAGCAGCTTGGGGGGTGGGGGTGAGCAGTTCTTC,CASSLGGGGEQFF
.,TRBD1,TRBV7-9,TRBJ1-2,TGTGCCAGCAGTGGGACAGGAGAACACTTCCTCTATAGCTACACCTTC,CASSGTGEHFLYSYTF
many,TRBD2,TRBV3-1,TRBJ2-3,TGTGCCAGCAGCCAAGTTAAGGCTAGCGGGAGAACAGATACGCAGTATTTT,CASSQVKASGRTDTQYF
many,TRBD2,TRBV7-9,TRBJ2-3,TGTGCCAGCAGGCGGACTAGCGGGAGGGCCGGGACAGATACGCAGTATTTT,CASRRTSGRAGTDTQYF
few,TRBD2,TRBV25-1,TRBJ2-1,TGTGCCAGCAGTGAATCCCCGGGACTAGGGCAGTTCTTC,CASSESPGLGQFF
.,.,TRBV7-9,TRBJ2-5,TGTGCCAGCAGCAAATTGGACAGTCCCCAAGAGACCCAGTACTTC,CASSKLDSPQETQYF